This TCR beta chain was recovered during a study of blood T cell repertoires in COVID-19. Turning to the study itself: From the United States, Italy and Spain came samples of acute and convalescent COVID-19. PBMCs, B-cell-depleted T cells, or T cells were the source of the cDNA or gDNA that made up the material.

Per the authors' pipeline: From reference gene primer amplification, estimates of nucleated cell counts were derived. Only in-frame clones appear in the TCRdb table, and some are missing; sequencing was by immunoSEQ multiplex PCR. That table gives V, J and clone size, and the DNA gave D and trimming. This sample has approximately 100,000 clones, with approximately 89% found just once. This clone is a singleton in its sample. Sequencing used peripheral blood. The clonotype originates from a man aged 60 to 75 with acute or convalescent COVID-19.

CDR3 in amino acids: CASSPGGVGVEQYF. The CDR3 nucleotides read TGTGCCAGCAGCCCGGGGGGGGTGGGCGTCGAGCAGTACTTC. The genes are TRBV7-2 and TRBJ2-7; TRBD2 matches at 8 bases. V shed 5 bases, J shed 6 bases, and the junction held 9 bases outside the gene matches. This CDR3 contains 14 residues. CDR1 is SGHTA, CDR2 FQGNSA, per germline.